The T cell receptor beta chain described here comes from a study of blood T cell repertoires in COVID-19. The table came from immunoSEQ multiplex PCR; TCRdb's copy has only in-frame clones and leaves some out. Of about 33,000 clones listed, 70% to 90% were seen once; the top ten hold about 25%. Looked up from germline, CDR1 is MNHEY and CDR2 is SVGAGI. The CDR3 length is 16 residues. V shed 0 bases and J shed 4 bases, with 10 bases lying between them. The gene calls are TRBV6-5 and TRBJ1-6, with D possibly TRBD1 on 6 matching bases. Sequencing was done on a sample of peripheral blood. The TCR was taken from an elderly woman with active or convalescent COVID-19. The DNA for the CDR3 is TGTGCCAGCAGTTACTCGGGACAAGGATATAATTCACCCCTCCACTTT. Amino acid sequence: CASSYSGQGYNSPLHF.